Listed below are T cell receptor beta chains from one sample, sequenced in a study of blood T cell repertoires in COVID-19. Libraries were prepared by immunoSEQ multiplex PCR; TCRdb keeps only in-frame clonotypes and omits some of them. The table lists under 200,000 clones, roughly nine tenths of them singletons, with nearly 0.55% in the top ten. The sequencing sample was made of peripheral blood. These receptors were obtained from a man aged 50 to 59 with acute or convalescent COVID-19. Both conserved end residues are part of each CDR3. The D gene is left open where the match is weak. Size values are once, few and many counts, or a class for expanded clones, and some rows have none.

>TRBD1|few|TRBV4-3|16|TRBJ1-6
CASSQDFNRGNSPLHF
TGCGCCAGCAGCCAAGATTTTAACAGGGGTAATTCACCCCTCCACTTT
>TRBD1|-|TRBV11-2|15|TRBJ2-7
CASSLDRRTGYEQYF
TGTGCCAGCAGCTTAGACCGCAGGACAGGTTACGAGCAGTACTTC
>-|-|TRBV30|12|TRBJ1-5
CAWSRQSQPQHF
TGTGCCTGGAGTCGACAGTCACAGCCCCAGCATTTT
>-|-|TRBV27|15|TRBJ1-5
CASSHPYRVRQPQHF
TGTGCCAGCAGTCATCCTTACAGGGTTCGGCAGCCCCAGCATTTT
>-|-|TRBV7-9|13|TRBJ2-2
CASSLILEGELFF
TGTGCCAGCAGCTTAATTCTGGAGGGGGAGCTGTTTTTT
>-|-|TRBV27|15|TRBJ2-3
CASSLRGGDTDTQYF
TGTGCCAGCAGTTTAAGAGGAGGGGACACAGATACGCAGTATTTT
>-|-|TRBV5-6|14|TRBJ2-2
CASSPTNRAGELFF
TGTGCCAGCAGCCCCACAAACCGGGCCGGGGAGCTGTTTTTT
>-|once|TRBV2|11|TRBJ2-5
CASRQQETQYF
TGTGCCAGCAGACAGCAAGAGACCCAGTACTTC
>TRBD2|-|TRBV5-4|14|TRBJ2-5
CATIAGTNQETQYF
TGTGCCACCATCGCCGGGACTAACCAAGAGACCCAGTACTTC
>TRBD1|-|TRBV6-1|18|TRBJ2-7
CASSEAVRPGTGSYEQYF
TGTGCCAGCAGTGAAGCCGTCCGACCCGGGACAGGGTCCTACGAGCAGTACTTC
>-|-|TRBV28|13|TRBJ1-3
CASSSGSGNTIYF
TGTGCCAGCAGTTCGGGGTCTGGAAACACCATATATTTT
>-|once|TRBV7-2|13|TRBJ1-4
CASSEQGWEKLFF
TGTGCCAGCAGCGAACAGGGTTGGGAAAAACTGTTTTTT
>TRBD1|-|TRBV10-1|14|TRBJ2-7
CASRDRGGSYEQYF
TGCGCCAGCAGGGACAGGGGAGGTTCCTACGAGCAGTACTTC
>-|-|TRBV3-1/TRBV3-2|16|TRBJ1-2
CASSQTARRYNYDYTF
TGTGCCAGCAGCCAAACGGCCAGACGCTATAACTATGACTACACCTTC
>TRBD2|-|TRBV7-2|15|TRBJ2-1
CASSSRTSGGNEQFF
TGTGCCAGCAGCTCCCGGACTAGCGGGGGGAATGAGCAGTTCTTC
>-|-|TRBV21-1|16|TRBJ2-3
CASNLWTSGGRDTQYF
TGTGCCAGCAACCTCTGGACTAGCGGGGGGCGGGATACGCAGTATTTT
>TRBD1|-|TRBV10-3|12|TRBJ2-1
CAISGTGDEQFF
TGTGCCATCAGTGGGACAGGCGATGAGCAGTTCTTC
>TRBD1|-|TRBV5-1|15|TRBJ2-3
CASSLTGGETDTQYF
TGCGCCAGCAGCCTAACAGGGGGAGAAACAGATACGCAGTATTTT
>TRBD1|-|TRBV30|18|TRBJ1-1
CAWSVSRTGGAMNTEAFF
TGTGCCTGGAGTGTATCCCGGACAGGGGGGGCCATGAACACTGAAGCTTTCTTT
>-|-|TRBV9|15|TRBJ2-3
CASSVRDLPTDTQYF
TGTGCCAGCAGCGTACGGGACTTGCCGACAGATACGCAGTATTTT
>-|-|TRBV7-7|15|TRBJ2-1
CASSLGQAPVNEQFF
TGTGCCAGCAGCTTAGGACAGGCGCCCGTCAATGAGCAGTTCTTC
>-|-|TRBV4-1|21|TRBJ1-3
CASSHRRDNYSPSSSGNTIYF
TGCGCCAGCAGCCACAGAAGGGACAACTATTCCCCTTCAAGCTCTGGAAACACCATATATTTT
>TRBD1|-|TRBV7-8|16|TRBJ1-4
CASSPTTQGVQEKLFF
TGTGCCAGCAGCCCTACTACACAGGGGGTGCAGGAAAAACTGTTTTTT
>-|-|TRBV29-1|13|TRBJ1-5
CSVSEGLNQPQHF
TGCAGCGTCTCGGAGGGGTTGAATCAGCCCCAGCATTTT
>-|-|TRBV28|14|TRBJ2-3
CASSNAGSTDTQYF
TGTGCCAGCAGTAACGCGGGGTCCACAGATACGCAGTATTTT
>-|-|TRBV4-1|14|TRBJ2-1
CASGSSRGNNEQFF
TGCGCCAGCGGGAGTTCGCGGGGCAACAATGAGCAGTTCTTC
>-|-|TRBV12-2|15|TRBJ1-2
CASRQFLRDSYGYTF
TGTGCAAGTCGTCAATTTCTTAGGGACAGCTATGGCTACACCTTC
>-|-|TRBV28|13|TRBJ1-5
CASFQQENQPQHF
TGTGCCAGCTTCCAACAGGAGAATCAGCCCCAGCATTTT
>-|-|TRBV7-9|15|TRBJ1-1
CASSSRQFLNTEAFF
TGTGCCAGCAGCTCCAGACAGTTTTTGAACACTGAAGCTTTCTTT
>TRBD1|once|TRBV19|16|TRBJ1-5
CASSLGTGALGQPQHF
TGTGCCAGTAGTCTCGGGACAGGGGCCCTCGGTCAGCCCCAGCATTTT
>TRBD2|-|TRBV7-3|16|TRBJ2-1
CASSPRGTSGSGEQFF
TGTGCCAGCAGCCCAAGGGGGACTAGCGGGTCTGGTGAGCAGTTCTTC
>-|-|TRBV11-2|16|TRBJ2-1
CASSLVGWGEDNEQFF
TGTGCCAGCAGCTTAGTAGGTTGGGGGGAGGACAATGAGCAGTTCTTC
>TRBD1|-|TRBV28|17|TRBJ1-4
CASSTTGVDATNEKLFF
TGTGCCAGCAGCACGACAGGGGTAGATGCAACTAATGAAAAACTGTTTTTT
>-|-|TRBV7-9|13|TRBJ1-3
CASSSPGENTIYF
TGTGCCAGCAGCTCCCCAGGGGAAAACACCATATATTTT
>-|-|TRBV23-1|15|TRBJ2-7
CASIASQGRTYEQYF
TGCGCCAGCATTGCCTCGCAGGGTCGGACCTACGAGCAGTACTTC
>-|once|TRBV4-2|15|TRBJ2-3
CASSQDAGARDTQYF
TGTGCCAGCAGCCAAGATGCAGGGGCGAGAGATACGCAGTATTTT
>-|-|TRBV6-5|13|TRBJ2-5
CASSQTAQETQYF
TGTGCCAGCAGCCAGACAGCCCAAGAGACCCAGTACTTC
>-|-|TRBV13|14|TRBJ1-6
CASSAGRYNSPLHF
TGTGCCAGCAGCGCCGGGAGGTATAATTCACCCCTCCACTTT
>TRBD1|-|TRBV28|15|TRBJ1-2
CASSLRGTGGYGYTF
TGTGCCAGCAGTCTCCGAGGGACAGGGGGGTATGGCTACACCTTC
>TRBD2|once|TRBV25-1|14|TRBJ2-3
CASSGTSGLDTQYF
TGTGCCAGCTCCGGGACTAGCGGGTTAGATACGCAGTATTTT
>TRBD1|-|TRBV27|14|TRBJ2-7
CASSLRQGATEQYF
TGTGCCAGCAGTTTAAGGCAGGGGGCTACCGAGCAGTACTTC
>-|-|TRBV5-1|16|TRBJ2-3
CASSFPVTGFTDTQYF
TGCGCCAGCAGCTTTCCCGTGACAGGTTTCACAGATACGCAGTATTTT
>-|few|TRBV9|14|TRBJ2-3
CASSVVLAGDTQYF
TGTGCCAGCAGCGTAGTCCTAGCAGGAGATACGCAGTATTTT
>-|once|TRBV27|14|TRBJ1-1
CASSPNLGGTEAFF
TGTGCCAGCAGTCCTAACCTCGGGGGGACTGAAGCTTTCTTT
>-|-|TRBV28|13|TRBJ1-1
CASTRAGNTEAFF
TGTGCCAGCACCCGAGCAGGTAACACTGAAGCTTTCTTT